There are many counts of the clone carrying this T cell receptor (beta chain). This sample was included in a study of T-cell reconstitution after alpha-beta-depleted transplantation in children. The CDR3 has 13 residues. V lost 6 bases to trimming and J lost 3 bases, with 10 bases between them. Unique molecular identifiers tagged the TCRbeta library. TCRdb reanalysed the PCR reads using MiXCR and keeps one entry per CDR3 protein. The sample yields a few hundred thousand distinct CDR3 sequences, around a tenth seen once. The rearrangement joins TRBV12-3 or TRBV12-4 to TRBJ2-3, with D possibly being TRBD2 (6 bases). The specimen comprised PBMCs from the stem cell graft donor, sampled from the stem cell graft. The TCR originated in a human donor who donated a stem cell graft to a child with acute lymphoblastic leukemia. The chain's CDR3 is CASSSLATDTQYF. CDR3 DNA sequence: TGTGCCAGCAGCTCACTAGCTACAGATACGCAGTATTTT.